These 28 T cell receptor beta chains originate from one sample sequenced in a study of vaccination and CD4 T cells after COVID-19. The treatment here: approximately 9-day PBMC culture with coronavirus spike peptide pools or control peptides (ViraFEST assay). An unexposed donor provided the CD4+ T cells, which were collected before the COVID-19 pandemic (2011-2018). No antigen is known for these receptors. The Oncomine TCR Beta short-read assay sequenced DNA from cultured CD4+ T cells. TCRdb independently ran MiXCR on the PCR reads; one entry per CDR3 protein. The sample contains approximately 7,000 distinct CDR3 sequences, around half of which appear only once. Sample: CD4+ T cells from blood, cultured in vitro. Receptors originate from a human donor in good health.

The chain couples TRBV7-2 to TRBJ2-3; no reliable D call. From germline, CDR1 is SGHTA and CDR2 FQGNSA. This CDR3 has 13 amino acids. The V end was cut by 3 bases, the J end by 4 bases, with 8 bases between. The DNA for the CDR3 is TGTGCCAGCAGCTTGGGATTCGCAGATACGCAGTATTTT. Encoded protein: CASSLGFADTQYF.

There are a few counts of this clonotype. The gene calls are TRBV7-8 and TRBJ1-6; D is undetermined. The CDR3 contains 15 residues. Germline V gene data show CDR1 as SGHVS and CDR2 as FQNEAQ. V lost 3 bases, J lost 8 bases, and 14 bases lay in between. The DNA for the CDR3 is TGTGCCAGCAGCTTTCGGTGGGAACGGGATTCACCCCTCCACTTT. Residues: CASSFRWERDSPLHF.

The CDR3 bases are TGTGCCATCAGTCCGCGGACAGTAGCCTCAACACCCTACAATGAGCAGTTCTTC. Its translation is CAISPRTVASTPYNEQFF. The rearrangement joins TRBV10-3 to TRBJ2-1; possibly TRBD1 for D (6 bases). V lost 5 bases and J lost 2, with 22 bases in between. The CDR3 sequence is 18 residues long. Germline lookup yields CDR1 ENHRY and CDR2 SYGVKD.

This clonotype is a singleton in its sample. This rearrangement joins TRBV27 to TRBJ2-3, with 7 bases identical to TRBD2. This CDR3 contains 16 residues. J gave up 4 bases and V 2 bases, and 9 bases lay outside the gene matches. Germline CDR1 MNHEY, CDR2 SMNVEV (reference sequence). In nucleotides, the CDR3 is TGTGCCAGCAGTTTAGGGTCCCAGGGAGGGGCAGATACGCAGTATTTT. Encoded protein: CASSLGSQGGADTQYF.

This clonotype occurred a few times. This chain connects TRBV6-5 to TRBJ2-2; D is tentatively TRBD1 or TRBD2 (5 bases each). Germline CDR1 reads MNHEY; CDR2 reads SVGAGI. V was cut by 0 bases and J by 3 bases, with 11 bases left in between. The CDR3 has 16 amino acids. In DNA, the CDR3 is TGTGCCAGCAGTTACTCTGGGGGAATGGACACCGGGGAGCTGTTTTTT. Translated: CASSYSGGMDTGELFF.

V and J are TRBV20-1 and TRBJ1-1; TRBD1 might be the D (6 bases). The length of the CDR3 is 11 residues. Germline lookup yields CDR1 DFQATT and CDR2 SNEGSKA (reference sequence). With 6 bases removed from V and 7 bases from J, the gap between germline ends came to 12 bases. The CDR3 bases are TGCAGTGCAAAGACAGGCAGTGAAGCTTTCTTT. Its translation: CSAKTGSEAFF.

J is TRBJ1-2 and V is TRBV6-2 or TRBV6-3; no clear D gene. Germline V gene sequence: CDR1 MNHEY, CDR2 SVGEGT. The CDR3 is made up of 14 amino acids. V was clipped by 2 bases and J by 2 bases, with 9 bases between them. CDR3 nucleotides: TGTGCCAGCAGTTACGGGCAGCCGAACTATGGCTACACCTTC. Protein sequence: CASSYGQPNYGYTF.

The DNA for the CDR3 is TGTGCCAGCAGTAATCCCGGGACGCTCTATGGCTACACCTTC. Protein: CASSNPGTLYGYTF. The chain recombines TRBV12-3 or TRBV12-4 with TRBJ1-2; D possibly corresponds to TRBD1 (5 bases). Trimming cost V 5 bases and J 4 bases, with 14 bases left between them. The CDR3 extends over 14 amino acids.

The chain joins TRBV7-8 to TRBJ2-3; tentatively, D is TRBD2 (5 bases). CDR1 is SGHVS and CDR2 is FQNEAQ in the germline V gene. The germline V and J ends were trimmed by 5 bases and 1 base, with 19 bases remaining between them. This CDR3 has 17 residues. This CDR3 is CASSQGAGPAGTDTQYF. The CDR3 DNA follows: TGTGCCAGCAGCCAAGGCGCGGGCCCGGCGGGCACAGATACGCAGTATTTT.

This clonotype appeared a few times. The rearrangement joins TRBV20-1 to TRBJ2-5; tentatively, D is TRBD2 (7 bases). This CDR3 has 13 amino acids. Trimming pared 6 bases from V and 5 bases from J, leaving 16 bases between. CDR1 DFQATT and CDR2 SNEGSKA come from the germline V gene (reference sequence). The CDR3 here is CSAEWGGGETQYF. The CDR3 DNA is TGCAGTGCGGAGTGGGGGGGCGGCGAGACCCAGTACTTC.

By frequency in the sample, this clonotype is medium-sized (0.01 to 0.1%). The CDR3 DNA reads TGTGCCACCAGTGATTTGAACGGGGATGAAGGCTACACCTTC. This codes for CATSDLNGDEGYTF. The chain couples TRBV24-1 to TRBJ1-2, with D hard to call. Trimming stripped 0 bases from V and 8 bases from J, with 12 bases between. Germline loops: CDR1 KGHDR, CDR2 SFDVKD. The CDR3 is made up of 14 amino acids.

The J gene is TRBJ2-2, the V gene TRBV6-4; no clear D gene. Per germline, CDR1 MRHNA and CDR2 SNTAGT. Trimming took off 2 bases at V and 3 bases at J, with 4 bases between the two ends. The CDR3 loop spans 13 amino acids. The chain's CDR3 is CASSDRDTGELFF. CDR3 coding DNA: TGTGCCAGCAGTGACAGGGACACCGGGGAGCTGTTTTTT.

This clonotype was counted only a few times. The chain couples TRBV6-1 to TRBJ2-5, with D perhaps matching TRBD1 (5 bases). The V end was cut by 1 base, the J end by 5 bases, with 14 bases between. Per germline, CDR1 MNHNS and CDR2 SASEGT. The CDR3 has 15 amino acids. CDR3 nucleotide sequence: TGTGCCAGCAGTGAAGGTCTGTTTTCAGGGGAGACCCAGTACTTC. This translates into CASSEGLFSGETQYF.

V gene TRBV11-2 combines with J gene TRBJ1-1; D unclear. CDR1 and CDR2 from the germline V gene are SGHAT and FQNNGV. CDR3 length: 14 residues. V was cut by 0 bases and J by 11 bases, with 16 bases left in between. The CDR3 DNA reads TGTGCCAGCAGCTTAGACGGTTTTCGGAGTAGGGCTTTCTTT. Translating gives CASSLDGFRSRAFF.

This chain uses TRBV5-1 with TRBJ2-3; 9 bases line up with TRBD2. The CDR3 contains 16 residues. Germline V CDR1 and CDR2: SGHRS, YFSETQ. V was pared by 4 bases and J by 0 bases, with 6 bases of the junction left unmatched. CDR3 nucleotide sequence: TGCGCCAGCAGCAAAGGACTAGCGACTAGCACAGATACGCAGTATTTT. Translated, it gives CASSKGLATSTDTQYF.

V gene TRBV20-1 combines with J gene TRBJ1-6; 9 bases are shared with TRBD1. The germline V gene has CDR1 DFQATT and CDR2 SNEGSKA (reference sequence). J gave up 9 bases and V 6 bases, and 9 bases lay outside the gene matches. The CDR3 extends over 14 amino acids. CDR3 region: CSAVTDRGGSPLHF. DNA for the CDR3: TGCAGTGCCGTCACGGACAGGGGAGGTTCACCCCTCCACTTT.

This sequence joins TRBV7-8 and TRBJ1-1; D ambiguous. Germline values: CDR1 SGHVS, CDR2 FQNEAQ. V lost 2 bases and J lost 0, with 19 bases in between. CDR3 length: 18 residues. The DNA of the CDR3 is TGTGCCAGCAGCTTATGGCGTCAGTCCTCCGGATTGAACACTGAAGCTTTCTTT. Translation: CASSLWRQSSGLNTEAFF.

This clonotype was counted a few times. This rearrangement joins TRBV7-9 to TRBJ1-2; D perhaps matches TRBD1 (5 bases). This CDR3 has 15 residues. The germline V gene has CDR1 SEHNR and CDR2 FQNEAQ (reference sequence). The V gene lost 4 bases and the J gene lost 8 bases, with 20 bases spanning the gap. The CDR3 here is CASSWDAGFDRGYTF. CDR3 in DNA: TGTGCCAGCAGCTGGGACGCCGGCTTTGATCGGGGCTACACCTTC.

CDR3 sequence (DNA): TGCGCCAGCAGTGACGAGCAGGTCTACAATGAGCAGTTCTTC. This gives the protein CASSDEQVYNEQFF. This chain joins TRBV10-1 and TRBJ2-1; no reliable D call. The V end lost 3 bases, the J end lost 3 bases, and 9 bases lay between the germline ends. The CDR3 contains 14 residues. Germline-derived CDR1 and CDR2 are WNHNN and SYGVQD (reference sequence).

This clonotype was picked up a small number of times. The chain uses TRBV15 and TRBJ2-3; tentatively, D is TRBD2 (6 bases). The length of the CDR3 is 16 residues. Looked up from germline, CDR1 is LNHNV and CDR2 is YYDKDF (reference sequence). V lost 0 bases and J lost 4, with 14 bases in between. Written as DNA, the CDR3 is TGTGCCACCAGCAGAGATTTACGGAGGGCGGCAGATACGCAGTATTTT. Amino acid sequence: CATSRDLRRAADTQYF.

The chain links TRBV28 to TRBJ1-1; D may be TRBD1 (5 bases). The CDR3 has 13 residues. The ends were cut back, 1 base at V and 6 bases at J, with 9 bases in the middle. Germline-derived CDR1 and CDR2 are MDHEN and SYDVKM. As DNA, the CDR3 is TGTGCCAGCAGTTTATCGGGGCGGGCTGAAGCTTTCTTT. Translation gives CASSLSGRAEAFF.

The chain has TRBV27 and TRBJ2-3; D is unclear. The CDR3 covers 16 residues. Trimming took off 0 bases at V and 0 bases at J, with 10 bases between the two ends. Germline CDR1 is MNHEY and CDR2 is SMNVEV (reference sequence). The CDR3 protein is CASSLSGRLSTDTQYF. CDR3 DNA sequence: TGTGCCAGCAGTTTATCGGGCAGGCTGAGCACAGATACGCAGTATTTT.

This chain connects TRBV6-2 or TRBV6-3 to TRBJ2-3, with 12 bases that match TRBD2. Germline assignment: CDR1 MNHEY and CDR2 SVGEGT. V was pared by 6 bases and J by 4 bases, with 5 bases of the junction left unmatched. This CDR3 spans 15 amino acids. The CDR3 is CASSPWTSGADTQYF. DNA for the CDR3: TGTGCCAGCAGCCCGTGGACTAGCGGGGCAGATACGCAGTATTTT.

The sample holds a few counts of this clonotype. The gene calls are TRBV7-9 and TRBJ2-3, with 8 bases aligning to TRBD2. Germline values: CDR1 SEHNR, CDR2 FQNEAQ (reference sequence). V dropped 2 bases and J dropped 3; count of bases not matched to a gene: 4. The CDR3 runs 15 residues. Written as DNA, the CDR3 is TGTGCCAGCAGCTTAAGGCGGGGGGCTACAGATACGCAGTATTTT. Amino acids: CASSLRRGATDTQYF.

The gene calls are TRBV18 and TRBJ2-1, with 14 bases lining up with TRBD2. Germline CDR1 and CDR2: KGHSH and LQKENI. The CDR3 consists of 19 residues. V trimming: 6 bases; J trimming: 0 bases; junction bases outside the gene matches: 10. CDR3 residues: CASSDGGTSGSRSYNEQFF. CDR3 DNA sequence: TGTGCCAGCTCGGATGGTGGGACTAGCGGGAGCCGCTCCTACAATGAGCAGTTCTTC. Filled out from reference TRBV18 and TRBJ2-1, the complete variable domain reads NAGVMQNPRHLVRRRGQEARLRCSPMKGHSHVYWYRQLPEEGLKFMVYLQKENIIDESGMPKERFSAEFPKEGPSILRIQQVVRGDSAAYFCASSDGGTSGSRSYNEQFFGPGTRLTVL.

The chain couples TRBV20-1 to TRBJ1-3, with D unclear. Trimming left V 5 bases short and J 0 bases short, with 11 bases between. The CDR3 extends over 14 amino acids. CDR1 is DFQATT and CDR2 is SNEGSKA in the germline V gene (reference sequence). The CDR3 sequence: CSARYTYSGNTIYF. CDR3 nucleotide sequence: TGCAGTGCTCGTTACACCTACTCTGGAAACACCATATATTTT.

The CDR3 spells CASSYSNQGSTQYF. CDR3 nucleotide sequence: TGTGCCAGCAGTTACTCGAATCAAGGTAGTACGCAGTATTTT. The J gene is TRBJ2-3, the V gene TRBV6-5; D is uncertain. Deletions cut 0 bases from V and 8 bases from J, with 12 bases between. Germline lookup yields CDR1 MNHEY and CDR2 SVGAGI. The CDR3 sequence is 14 residues long.

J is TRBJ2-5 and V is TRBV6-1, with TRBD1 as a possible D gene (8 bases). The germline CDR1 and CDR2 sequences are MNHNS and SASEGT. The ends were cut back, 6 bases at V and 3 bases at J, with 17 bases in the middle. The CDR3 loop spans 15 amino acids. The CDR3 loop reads CASRRTGTNKETQYF. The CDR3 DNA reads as TGTGCCAGCAGAAGGACAGGGACTAATAAAGAGACCCAGTACTTC.